One and the same sample provided the 31 T cell receptor beta chains below, sequenced in a study of blood T cell repertoires in COVID-19. Sequencing used immunoSEQ multiplex PCR; TCRdb keeps in-frame clones, though not all of them. This sample yields 120,000 or so clones, of which about 90% are seen a single time; approximately 4.8% belongs to the top ten. The sample consisted of peripheral blood. These TCRs come from a human donor in a cohort sampled during active COVID-19.

The DNA of the CDR3 is TGCGCCAGCAGCTTGGGAGGAGGAGGGTTGGCTGAAGCTTTCTTT. Residues: CASSLGGGGLAEAFF. This chain links TRBV5-1 with TRBJ1-1; D is uncertain. Trimming pared 0 bases from V and 6 bases from J, leaving 15 bases between. This CDR3 is built from 15 residues. CDR1 SGHRS and CDR2 YFSETQ come from the germline V gene.

The rearrangement joins TRBV6-2 or TRBV6-3 to TRBJ2-7, with 9 bases fitting TRBD2. There are 15 residues in the CDR3. Looked up from germline, CDR1 is MNHEY and CDR2 is SVGEGT. V lost 2 bases and J lost 5; bases outside the gene matches: 7. CDR3 sequence: CASSYDSGSPHEQYF. CDR3 nucleotide sequence: TGTGCCAGCAGTTACGATAGCGGGAGTCCCCACGAGCAGTACTTC.

The chain carries TRBV7-2 and TRBJ1-6; 8 bases align to TRBD1. V shed 4 bases, J shed 13 bases, and the junction held 6 bases outside the gene matches. The CDR3 is made up of 13 amino acids. The germline gives CDR1 SGHTA, CDR2 FQGNSA. Here the CDR3 DNA reads TGTGCCAGCAGCTCGGACAGGGTGGGTCCCCTCCACTTT. Protein: CASSSDRVGPLHF.

The gene calls are TRBV14 and TRBJ2-5, with D perhaps matching TRBD1 (6 bases). The length of the CDR3 is 16 residues. Deletions cut 0 bases from V and 2 bases from J, with 13 bases between. In germline, CDR1 is SGHDN, CDR2 FVKESK. The CDR3 region is CASSQDWGRLQETQYF. The CDR3 region has the DNA TGTGCCAGCAGCCAAGATTGGGGGCGACTTCAAGAGACCCAGTACTTC.

V usage is TRBV11-2 and J usage is TRBJ2-7; 12 positions match TRBD2. V shed 0 bases, J shed 9 bases, and the junction held 15 bases outside the gene matches. Germline values: CDR1 SGHAT, CDR2 FQNNGV. CDR3 length equals 18 residues. The CDR3 loop reads CASSLDAVGASGRAGQYF. Written as DNA, the CDR3 is TGTGCCAGCAGCTTAGACGCGGTGGGGGCTAGCGGGAGGGCCGGGCAGTACTTC. Full variable domain (rest looked up from reference TRBV11-2 and TRBJ2-7): EAGVAQSPRYKIIEKRQSVAFWCNPISGHATLYWYQQILGQGPKLLIQFQNNGVVDDSQLPKDRFSAERLKGVDSTLKIQPAKLEDSAVYLCASSLDAVGASGRAGQYFGPGTRLTVT.

V and J are TRBV1 and TRBJ1-5; TRBD1, the table's D call, was not compared with the DNA. TRBV1 represents a pseudogene. The CDR3 spans 21 residues. The DNA for the CDR3 is TGCACCAGCAGGCTTAAGACCGGGACAGGGGGCGAGTCGGATAGCAATCAGCCCCAGCATTTT. It specifies CTSRLKTGTGGESDSNQPQHF.

The V gene is TRBV15, the J gene TRBJ2-7; 7 bases line up with TRBD2. Germline trimming cut 1 base from V and 7 bases from J; bases unmatched to any gene: 4. The V gene's germline CDR1 is LNHNV and CDR2 YYDKDF (reference sequence). The CDR3 runs 13 residues. CDR3 DNA: TGTGCCACCAGCAGAGTTGGGGGGGTAGAGCAGTACTTC. It specifies CATSRVGGVEQYF. Using reference TRBV15 and TRBJ2-7 for the parts outside the CDR3, the full variable domain is DAMVIQNPRYQVTQFGKPVTLSCSQTLNHNVMYWYQQKSSQAPKLLFHYYDKDFNNEADTPDNFQSRRPNTSFCFLDIRSPGLGDTAMYLCATSRVGGVEQYFGPGTRLTVT.

J is TRBJ2-7 and V is TRBV19; a possible D gene is TRBD1 (5 bases). The V gene lost 5 bases and the J gene lost 2 bases, with 16 bases spanning the gap. CDR3 length: 15 residues. Germline V gene data show CDR1 as LNHDA and CDR2 as SQIVND (reference sequence). The CDR3 sequence is CASSSGNKDAYEQYF. The CDR3 coding sequence is TGTGCCAGTAGTTCAGGGAATAAGGACGCCTACGAGCAGTACTTC. Full variable domain (missing parts from reference TRBV19 and TRBJ2-7): DGGITQSPKYLFRKEGQNVTLSCEQNLNHDAMYWYRQDPGQGLRLIYYSQIVNDFQKGDIAEGYSVSREKKESFPLTVTSAQKNPTAFYLCASSSGNKDAYEQYFGPGTRLTVT.

The chain recombines TRBV10-3 with TRBJ2-1; 14 bases agree with TRBD2. J was trimmed by 7 bases and V by 6 bases; bases with no gene match: 2. Germline values: CDR1 ENHRY, CDR2 SYGVKD. This CDR3 is built from 14 residues. Written as DNA, the CDR3 is TGTGCCATCAGCGGGACTAGCGGGAGAAATGAGCAGTTCTTC. It encodes CAISGTSGRNEQFF.

The chain has TRBV27 and TRBJ2-3; 9 bases match TRBD2. This CDR3 is 14 amino acids long. CDR1 is MNHEY and CDR2 is SMNVEV in the germline V gene (reference sequence). V dropped 6 bases and J dropped 6; count of bases not matched to a gene: 7. The CDR3 region is CASRGLAEADTQYF. CDR3 DNA sequence: TGTGCCAGCAGGGGACTAGCAGAGGCTGATACGCAGTATTTT.

The chain carries TRBV5-1 and TRBJ1-1; D unresolved. V lost 4 bases, J lost 0 bases, and 10 bases lay in between. The CDR3 contains 14 residues. CDR1 SGHRS and CDR2 YFSETQ come from the germline V gene. CDR3: CASSPSVLNTEAFF. The CDR3 DNA is TGCGCCAGCAGCCCTTCGGTCCTGAACACTGAAGCTTTCTTT.

The chain recombines TRBV28 with TRBJ2-2; 8 bases are a match to TRBD1. The V gene's germline CDR1 is MDHEN and CDR2 SYDVKM. The length of the CDR3 is 15 residues. Trimming cost V 2 bases and J 4 bases; bases outside gene matches: 3. The CDR3 sequence: CASSLTGGITGELFF. The CDR3 nucleotides are TGTGCCAGCAGTTTAACAGGGGGAATCACCGGGGAGCTGTTTTTT. Together with reference TRBV28 and TRBJ2-2, the CDR3 gives the full variable domain: DVKVTQSSRYLVKRTGEKVFLECVQDMDHENMFWYRQDPGLGLRLIYFSYDVKMKEKGDIPEGYSVSREKKERFSLILESASTNQTSMYLCASSLTGGITGELFFGEGSRLTVL.

The chain employs TRBV18 and TRBJ2-1; TRBD1 is a possible D gene (6 bases). The V and J ends lost 0 bases and 8 bases respectively, with 17 bases between them. Per the germline V gene, CDR1 is KGHSH and CDR2 is LQKENI. This CDR3 has 16 amino acids. The CDR3: CASSPPSQGLSDEQFF. The CDR3 coding sequence is TGTGCCAGCTCACCACCAAGCCAGGGGCTAAGCGATGAGCAGTTCTTC.

This clone turned up a few times. V is TRBV11-2 and J is TRBJ1-1; 7 bases are shared with TRBD1. The CDR3 length is 14 residues. The V gene end was trimmed by 5 bases and the J gene end by 2 bases; junction bases not matched to a gene: 5. Germline V lookup: CDR1 SGHAT, CDR2 FQNNGV. The chain's CDR3 is CASSRGGGNTEAFF. In DNA form, the CDR3 reads TGTGCCAGCAGCCGAGGGGGCGGTAACACTGAAGCTTTCTTT. Looking up the rest from reference TRBV11-2 and TRBJ1-1 gives the full variable domain: EAGVAQSPRYKIIEKRQSVAFWCNPISGHATLYWYQQILGQGPKLLIQFQNNGVVDDSQLPKDRFSAERLKGVDSTLKIQPAKLEDSAVYLCASSRGGGNTEAFFGQGTRLTVV.

This clone appeared a single time. V usage is TRBV19 and J usage is TRBJ1-3; D not resolved. The CDR3 contains 13 residues. Germline V gene sequence: CDR1 LNHDA, CDR2 SQIVND (reference sequence). V lost 9 bases and J lost 0, with 9 bases in between. The CDR3 DNA sequence: TGTGCCAGCTCTAGGTTCTCTGGAAACACCATATATTTT. This translates into CASSRFSGNTIYF.

This chain connects TRBV3-1 (or the pseudogene TRBV3-2) to TRBJ1-6; 9 nucleotides line up with TRBD1. V lost 2 bases to trimming and J lost 7 bases; unmatched junction nucleotides: 6. The CDR3 is 16 residues long. Germline CDR1 is LGHDT and CDR2 is YNNKEL (reference sequence). CDR3 protein: CASSQKTGGGNSPLHF. The CDR3 DNA reads TGTGCCAGCAGCCAAAAGACAGGGGGGGGAAATTCACCCCTCCACTTT.

The chain combines TRBV5-1 with TRBJ2-5; 9 bases map to TRBD2. The CDR3 loop spans 14 amino acids. The junction had 9 bases not matched to a gene; V was cut back by 7 bases and J by 5 bases. Germline V lookup: CDR1 SGHRS, CDR2 YFSETQ. CDR3 sequence: CASVGGGARETQYF. The DNA for the CDR3 is TGCGCCAGCGTGGGCGGGGGGGCCCGGGAGACCCAGTACTTC.

This clone has only a few counts. The chain links TRBV29-1 to TRBJ2-1; 10 bases map to TRBD2. Germline V gives CDR1 SQVTM, CDR2 ANQGSEA. CDR3 size: 14 residues. V dropped 3 bases and J dropped 7; count of bases not matched to a gene: 6. The CDR3 nucleotides are TGCAGCGTTGAGTCCTTAGCGGGGGGAAATGAGCAGTTCTTC. Its translation: CSVESLAGGNEQFF.

The CDR3 reads CASSLGPGRNTGELFF. The CDR3 DNA sequence: TGTGCCAGCAGCTTAGGTCCAGGGCGGAACACCGGGGAGCTGTTTTTT. This rearrangement joins TRBV7-9 to TRBJ2-2, with a possible D match to TRBD1 (5 bases). The CDR3 is made up of 16 amino acids. Trimming took off 1 base at V and 1 base at J, with 10 bases between the two ends. Germline CDR1 and CDR2: SEHNR and FQNEAQ (reference sequence).

CDR3 residues: CAWNYEAYEQYF. The DNA for the CDR3 is TGTGCCTGGAATTACGAGGCCTACGAGCAGTACTTC. The rearrangement uses TRBV30 and TRBJ2-7; no reliable D call. The length of the CDR3 is 12 residues. Germline V gene data show CDR1 as GTSNPN and CDR2 as SVGIG (reference sequence). V was shortened by 4 bases and J by 2 bases, with 9 bases between the two germline ends.

This clone came up once. The V call is TRBV4-2, the J call TRBJ2-7; D is perhaps TRBD2 (6 bases). Trimming left V 0 bases short and J 3 bases short, with 9 bases between. This CDR3 spans 14 amino acids. CDR1 is LGHNA and CDR2 is YNFKEQ in the germline V gene. The CDR3 DNA follows: TGTGCCAGCAGCCAAGATCGGGGGATCTACGAGCAGTACTTC. The encoded protein is CASSQDRGIYEQYF.

The chain joins TRBV6-6 to TRBJ1-4; D remains unclear. Trimming removed 7 bases from V and 0 bases from J, with 12 bases in between. Germline V gives CDR1 MNHNY, CDR2 SVGAGI (reference sequence). The CDR3 extends over 15 amino acids. As DNA, the CDR3 is TGTGCCAGCACGACCTCGGGTGCAACTAATGAAAAACTGTTTTTT. It translates to CASTTSGATNEKLFF.

This clone was recorded only once. The rearrangement joins TRBV7-8 to TRBJ1-6, with 8 positions matching TRBD1. Germline V gene sequence: CDR1 SGHVS, CDR2 FQNEAQ. This CDR3 is built from 16 residues. The V segment lost 5 bases and the J segment 7 bases; nucleotides outside the gene matches: 10. In nucleotides, the CDR3 is TGTGCCAGCAGCCCCATGGACAGGGCTTGGAATTCACCCCTCCACTTT. It is translated as CASSPMDRAWNSPLHF.

The chain carries TRBV5-3 and TRBJ1-5, with D maybe TRBD1 (6 bases). TRBV5-3 is an open reading frame, and its role is uncertain. This CDR3 has 13 residues. V lost 4 bases and J lost 6, with 11 bases in between. In DNA, the CDR3 is TGTGCCAGAAGCACCGGACAGTTTCAGCCCCAGCATTTT. Translation gives CARSTGQFQPQHF.

This clone was seen only a few times. This sequence joins TRBV28 and TRBJ2-6; tentatively, D is TRBD1 (5 bases). CDR3 size: 16 residues. The germline gives CDR1 MDHEN, CDR2 SYDVKM. V was pared by 4 bases and J by 0 bases, with 10 bases between. The CDR3 region is CASSSQGFSGANVLTF. In DNA form, the CDR3 reads TGTGCCAGCAGTTCCCAGGGCTTCTCTGGGGCCAACGTCCTGACTTTC.

The CDR3 region has the DNA TGTGCCAGCAGCTTGGGCCCCGCCAAATATCAGCCCCAGCATTTT. It yields the protein CASSLGPAKYQPQHF. The chain recombines TRBV7-2 with TRBJ1-5; D is undetermined. Germline-derived CDR1 and CDR2 are SGHTA and FQGNSA. V lost 3 bases and J 5 bases, leaving 14 bases between the germline ends. CDR3 length equals 15 residues.

The CDR3 here is CASSDSVFLGKLFF. Here the CDR3 DNA reads TGTGCCAGCAGTGATAGTGTATTCCTCGGAAAACTGTTTTTT. The V gene is TRBV6-1, the J gene TRBJ1-4; D call uncertain. This CDR3 is 14 amino acids long. V was trimmed by 3 bases and J by 10 bases, leaving 15 bases between them. The germline V gene has CDR1 MNHNS and CDR2 SASEGT.

V is TRBV4-2 and J is TRBJ2-2, with D perhaps matching TRBD1 (6 bases). CDR1 is LGHNA, CDR2 YNFKEQ, per germline. V dropped 3 bases and J dropped 4 bases, with 12 bases sitting between them. This CDR3 region has 15 residues. Here the CDR3 DNA reads TGTGCCAGCAGCCAGCAGACAGGTCCCACCGGGGAGCTGTTTTTT. Amino acids: CASSQQTGPTGELFF.

The chain has TRBV5-6 and TRBJ1-3, with unresolved D. Germline V gene sequence: CDR1 SGHDT, CDR2 YYEEEE. The CDR3 contains 15 residues. V lost 0 bases and J 0 bases, leaving 7 bases between the germline ends. CDR3: CASSLGRSSGNTIYF. The CDR3 coding sequence is TGTGCCAGCAGCTTGGGGAGATCCTCTGGAAACACCATATATTTT.

This chain links TRBV5-4 with TRBJ2-2; D possibly corresponds to TRBD2 (5 bases). V lost 0 bases, J lost 2 bases, and 11 bases lay in between. The germline V gene encodes CDR1 SGHNT and CDR2 YYREEE (reference sequence). The CDR3 totals 16 residues. Here the CDR3 DNA reads TGTGCCAGCAGCTTGGGGAGGAGTACAAACACCGGGGAGCTGTTTTTT. Its protein product is CASSLGRSTNTGELFF.

The chain combines TRBV4-1 with TRBJ2-7, with TRBD2 matching over 8 bases. Looked up from germline, CDR1 is MGHRA and CDR2 is YSYEKL. The CDR3 totals 16 residues. J gave up 7 bases and V 1 base, and 12 bases lay outside the gene matches. The CDR3 DNA is TGCGCCAGCAGCCAAGGTGTGTCGGGGGGGGCTTGGGAGCAGTACTTC. Residues: CASSQGVSGGAWEQYF.